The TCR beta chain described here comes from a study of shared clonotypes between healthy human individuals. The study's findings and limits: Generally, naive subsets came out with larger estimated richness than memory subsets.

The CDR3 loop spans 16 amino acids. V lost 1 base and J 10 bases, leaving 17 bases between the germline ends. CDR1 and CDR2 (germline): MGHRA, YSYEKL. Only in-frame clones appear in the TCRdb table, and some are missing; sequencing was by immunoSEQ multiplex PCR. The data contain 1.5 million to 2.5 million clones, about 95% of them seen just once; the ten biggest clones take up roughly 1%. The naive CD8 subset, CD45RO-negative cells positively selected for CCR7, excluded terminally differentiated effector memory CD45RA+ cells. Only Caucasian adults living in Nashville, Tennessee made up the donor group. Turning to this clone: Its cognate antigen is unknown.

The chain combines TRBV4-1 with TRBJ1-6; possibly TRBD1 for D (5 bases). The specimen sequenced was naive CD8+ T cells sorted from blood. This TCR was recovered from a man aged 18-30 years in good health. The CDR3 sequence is CASSQVLGDGLSPLHF. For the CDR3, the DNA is TGCGCCAGCAGCCAAGTCTTAGGGGACGGCCTATCACCCCTCCACTTT.